Listed below are T cell receptor beta chains from one sample, sequenced in a study of T-cell reconstitution after alpha-beta-depleted transplantation in children. TCRdb re-analysed the PCR reads in MiXCR, keeping a single row per CDR3 protein. The table has about 980,000 distinct CDR3 sequences, roughly 31% seen once. The source was PBMCs, mostly from graft donor cells, collected 360 days after TCRalphabeta/CD19-depleted stem cell transplant. The receptors derive from a boy in the first two years of life who had a stem cell transplant for SCID, so the T cells may come from the graft donor. Both conserved end residues are trimmed from each CDR3. Each record gives: CDR3 protein, J gene, V gene.

CDR3 protein: ASRPLGGRPNEQF; J gene: TRBJ2-1; V gene: TRBV5-4
CDR3 protein: SAGTVSYEQY; J gene: TRBJ2-7; V gene: TRBV20-1
CDR3 protein: AISVDGGLWVKDEGYT; J gene: TRBJ1-2; V gene: TRBV10-3
CDR3 protein: ASSSPRLGQY; J gene: TRBJ2-7; V gene: TRBV28
CDR3 protein: ASSEWRVSTDTQY; J gene: TRBJ2-3; V gene: TRBV25-1
CDR3 protein: ASSYYSGKYQPQH; J gene: TRBJ1-5; V gene: TRBV2
CDR3 protein: ASSYNLPGQGNYEQY; J gene: TRBJ2-7; V gene: TRBV3-1
CDR3 protein: ATSRATGPSEKLF; J gene: TRBJ1-4; V gene: TRBV15
CDR3 protein: ASSPSAASYEQY; J gene: TRBJ2-7; V gene: TRBV7-9
CDR3 protein: ASSQLPLTVTQY; J gene: TRBJ2-3; V gene: TRBV3-1
CDR3 protein: ASSMAGVNNQPQH; J gene: TRBJ1-5; V gene: TRBV19
CDR3 protein: ASGSTSGEGTDTQY; J gene: TRBJ2-3; V gene: TRBV12-5
CDR3 protein: ASSLGRGRARSQNYGYT; J gene: TRBJ1-2; V gene: TRBV11-3
CDR3 protein: ASSLRGGQNTEAF; J gene: TRBJ1-1; V gene: TRBV12-3/TRBV12-4
CDR3 protein: ASSHLQGAEGYT; J gene: TRBJ1-2; V gene: TRBV4-1
CDR3 protein: ASSQERMIDYGYT; J gene: TRBJ1-2; V gene: TRBV4-3
CDR3 protein: SVVGFGATNEKLF; J gene: TRBJ1-4; V gene: TRBV29-1
CDR3 protein: ASSTHRDRATYEQY; J gene: TRBJ2-7; V gene: TRBV7-6
CDR3 protein: ASSSRLTAYGYT; J gene: TRBJ1-2; V gene: TRBV5-4
CDR3 protein: ASRTSIEAAQY; J gene: TRBJ2-3; V gene: TRBV12-3/TRBV12-4
CDR3 protein: ASSLYGQGNTEAF; J gene: TRBJ1-1; V gene: TRBV28
CDR3 protein: SARRTTYEQY; J gene: TRBJ2-7; V gene: TRBV20-1
CDR3 protein: ASSRLAAPGADTQY; J gene: TRBJ2-3; V gene: TRBV5-1